This T cell receptor beta chain stems from a study of OX40 agonist ivuxolimab in advanced cancers. Broader study findings: CD4+ and CD8+ blood T cells expanded clonally by week 6 at 0.1 to 3.0 mg/kg.

Libraries were prepared by immunoSEQ multiplex PCR; TCRdb keeps only in-frame clonotypes and omits some of them. The sample contains some 100,000 clones, about 90% of which appear only once. Details on this clone: Its antigen is as yet unknown.

V gave up 1 base and J gave up 4 bases; unmatched junction bases: 12. Per germline, CDR1 SGHVS and CDR2 FNYEAQ. The CDR3 is 18 amino acids. The receptor's source is an adult with an advanced solid tumor such as melanoma, head and neck, liver or kidney cancer. The gene calls are TRBV7-6 and TRBJ2-2; 7 positions match TRBD1. Source: CD4+ or CD8+ T cells sorted from blood, taken in a trial of the OX40 agonist ivuxolimab. CDR3 in DNA: TGTGCCAGCAGCTTAGTTGGTTGGACAGGCGGCGGCACCGGGGAGCTGTTTTTT. It encodes CASSLVGWTGGGTGELFF.